This is a list of T cell receptor beta chains from one sample in a study of blood T cells in healthy people across ages. TCRdb recomputed calls from the 5' RACE reads with MiXCR, one row per CDR3 protein. The sample consists of 750,000 to 950,000 distinct CDR3 sequences, 40% to 65% of them appearing once. Input material: blood. The receptor set was obtained from a man aged 80 or over in good health. The CDR3 runs from the conserved cysteine through the conserved F or W. Each record gives: V gene, clone size, D gene, J gene, CDR3 DNA, CDR3 protein. D genes are given only for firm matches. Size is stated for part of the rows, as once, few or many counts, or as a class when the clone is expanded.

>TRBV29-1|few|.|TRBJ2-1
TGCAGCGTTGAAGGGGGTGGAAACAATGAGCAGTTCTTC
CSVEGGGNNEQFF
>TRBV4-2|.|TRBD2|TRBJ2-7
TGTGCCAGCAGCTCCCCAGGGACGGGAGGGCCCTACGAGCAGCACTTC
CASSSPGTGGPYEQHF
>TRBV5-1|few|TRBD2|TRBJ2-5
TGCGCCAGCAGCTTGGCGGGACTAGCGGGAGGCATCGAGACCCAGTACTTC
CASSLAGLAGGIETQYF
>TRBV7-6|.|.|TRBJ2-7
TGTGCCAGCAGCTTAGTGGTTGTGGACTTCGACTCCTACGAGCAGTACTTC
CASSLVVVDFDSYEQYF
>TRBV5-6|once|.|TRBJ2-3
TGTGCCAGCAGCTGGGGGGTAACCATACCCACAGATACGCAGTATTTT
CASSWGVTIPTDTQYF
>TRBV29-1|.|.|TRBJ2-3
TGCAGCGTCAGACTGCCTAGCACAGATACGCAGTATTTT
CSVRLPSTDTQYF
>TRBV20-1|.|.|TRBJ2-2
TGCAGTGCTAGAGCTGGGCAGAACACCGGGGAGCTGTTTTTT
CSARAGQNTGELFF
>TRBV12-3/TRBV12-4|.|.|TRBJ1-1
TGTGCCAGCAGCCTAACGGCAGGGGAAGCTTTCTTT
CASSLTAGEAFF
>TRBV11-2|few|.|TRBJ2-5
TGTGCCAGCAGCTCCGGGATCCAAGAGACCCAGTACTTC
CASSSGIQETQYF
>TRBV20-1|few|TRBD1|TRBJ2-3
TGCAGTGCACCGAAGACAGGGGGCACAGATACGCAGTATTTT
CSAPKTGGTDTQYF
>TRBV15|few|TRBD2|TRBJ2-5
TGTGCCACCAGCAGAGGCGGGGGAAAAGAGACCCAGTACTTC
CATSRGGGKETQYF
>TRBV28|.|.|TRBJ1-2
TGTGCCAGCATCTCAGAGGGTTTTTTTGGCTACACCTTC
CASISEGFFGYTF
>TRBV5-5|few|.|TRBJ2-1
TGTGCCAGCAGCGCGGACTGGTCGAGCTCCTACAATGAGCAGTTCTTC
CASSADWSSSYNEQFF
>TRBV10-3|.|.|TRBJ1-1
TGTACCATCAGTAAGCAGGGTACTGAAGCTTTCTTT
CTISKQGTEAFF
>TRBV5-4|.|.|TRBJ2-1
TGTGCCAGCAGCTCGTTTTACAATGAGCAGTTCTTC
CASSSFYNEQFF
>TRBV2|.|TRBD2|TRBJ2-3
TGTGCCAGCATCCGACTAGCGGGAGGTCTAAACAGATACGCGTATTTT
CASIRLAGGLNRYAYF
>TRBV2|once|.|TRBJ2-7
TGTGCCAGCAGTGGGCCCCCTCGGTACTACGAGCAGTACTTC
CASSGPPRYYEQYF
>TRBV5-1|few|TRBD2|TRBJ2-1
TGCGCCAGCAGCTTGGGCACTAGCGGGAGGGGGAATGAGCAGTTCTTC
CASSLGTSGRGNEQFF
>TRBV6-5|.|TRBD1|TRBJ2-1
TGTGCCAGCAGTGGGCAGGGGGCTGACAATGAGCAGTTCTTC
CASSGQGADNEQFF
>TRBV7-2|.|.|TRBJ1-1
TGTGCCAGCAGCCAGGGACCGTTGAACACTGAAGCTTTCTTT
CASSQGPLNTEAFF
>TRBV24-1|.|TRBD2|TRBJ2-5
TGTGCCACCAGTGGTCAAACGACTAGCGGGAGTGAGACCCAGTACTTC
CATSGQTTSGSETQYF
>TRBV29-1|.|.|TRBJ2-7
TGCAGCGTATCGGTAGGGGCCCGCTACGAGCAGTACTTC
CSVSVGARYEQYF
>TRBV7-8|few|TRBD2|TRBJ2-5
TGTGCCAGCAGCAGAGAACTAGCGGGAGATGAGACCCAGTACTTC
CASSRELAGDETQYF
>TRBV5-5|.|TRBD2|TRBJ2-7
TGTGCCAGCACCTCGACCGGGACTAGTTACTACGAGCAGTACTTC
CASTSTGTSYYEQYF
>TRBV29-1|few|.|TRBJ1-5
TGCAGCGTTGTTCCGGGGTTCAGCAATCAGCCCCAGCATTTT
CSVVPGFSNQPQHF
>TRBV20-1|.|.|TRBJ2-1
TGCAGTGCGAACCAGGGGCTCAATGAGCAGTTCTTC
CSANQGLNEQFF
>TRBV29-1|.|TRBD1|TRBJ1-3
TGCAGCGTTGCTGGGACAGCCTCTGGAAACACCATATATTTT
CSVAGTASGNTIYF
>TRBV29-1|once|TRBD1|TRBJ1-1
TGCAGCGTTGGGGACAGAGCGAGGGTCTACACTGAAGCTTTCTTT
CSVGDRARVYTEAFF
>TRBV19|.|TRBD2|TRBJ2-3
TGTGCCAGCAGTAGAACACTAGCGGGAGGACGATACGCGTATTTT
CASSRTLAGGRYAYF
>TRBV7-2|.|.|TRBJ1-1
TGTGCCAGCAGCTTAATAAATGGAGGCACCGAAGCTTTCTTT
CASSLINGGTEAFF
>TRBV9|few|.|TRBJ2-1
TGTGCCAGCAGCGTAGTTGGAACTAGCTACAATGAGCAGTTCTTC
CASSVVGTSYNEQFF
>TRBV12-3/TRBV12-4|.|.|TRBJ2-5
TGTGCCAGCAGTTTCGAGGGGCCCCGCCAGTACTTC
CASSFEGPRQYF
>TRBV20-1|.|TRBD2|TRBJ2-1
TGCAGTGCCTCCCAAGGTAGCGGGAGGCTCGGGCAGTTCTTC
CSASQGSGRLGQFF
>TRBV27|.|.|TRBJ2-3
TGTGCCAGCAGTTTACCCCCAGAAGATACGCAGTATTTT
CASSLPPEDTQYF
>TRBV5-6|once|.|TRBJ1-5
TGTGCCAGCAGCATGCGGGGAAAAGGGGTTAATCAGCCCCAGCATTTT
CASSMRGKGVNQPQHF
>TRBV28|.|.|TRBJ2-7
TGTGCCAGCAGTCCCGGGGGAGAGACGGTCTACGAGCAGTACTTC
CASSPGGETVYEQYF
>TRBV20-1|few|.|TRBJ2-7
TGCAGTGCGGCAGGAGCATCTTACGAGCAGTACTTC
CSAAGASYEQYF
>TRBV18|few|.|TRBJ2-1
TGTGCCAGCTCAAACACCCCGACTAGAACATCTTACAATGAGCAGTTCTTC
CASSNTPTRTSYNEQFF
>TRBV15|.|TRBD2|TRBJ2-7
TGTGCCACCAGCAGTAGCGCTAGCGGGAGATCTTTTACGTCCTACGAGCAGTACTTC
CATSSSASGRSFTSYEQYF
>TRBV11-1|once|.|TRBJ2-5
TGTGCCAGCACCGGTGGCTCAAACCACGAGACCCAGTACTTC
CASTGGSNHETQYF
>TRBV12-3/TRBV12-4|.|.|TRBJ2-7
TGTGCCAGCACCCAGGGCAGCAGCTCCTACGAGCAGTACTTC
CASTQGSSSYEQYF
>TRBV6-5|.|.|TRBJ1-3
TGTGCCAGCAGTCCGGCATACTCTGGAAACACCATATATTTT
CASSPAYSGNTIYF
>TRBV20-1|.|TRBD1|TRBJ2-1
TGCAGTGCTAGAGGGTACAGGGGGCATTGGAATGAGCAGTTCTTC
CSARGYRGHWNEQFF
>TRBV5-1|.|.|TRBJ1-1
TGCGCCAGCAGCTTGGAGATAGGGAGCTCGATCACTGAAGCTTTCTTT
CASSLEIGSSITEAFF
>TRBV28|few|TRBD2|TRBJ2-7
TGTGCCAGCAGTTTAGTACTAGCGGGAATTGGTGTCGACGAGCAGTACTTC
CASSLVLAGIGVDEQYF